This entry lists 6 T cell receptor beta chains sequenced from one sample in a study of CD8 T cells in Susac syndrome. Random hexamers primed reverse transcription of roughly 0.45 to 1 ug RNA. Using its own MiXCR run on the immunoSEQ multiplex PCR reads, TCRdb lists one record per CDR3 protein. The table includes about 190,000 distinct CDR3 sequences, 95% detected once. Sequencing used CD8+ T cells from PBMCs. These receptors originate from a human donor with Susac syndrome.

The rearrangement uses TRBV7-9 and TRBJ2-5; no reliable D call. CDR3 size: 17 residues. The germline V and J ends were trimmed by 5 bases and 3 bases, with 22 bases remaining between them. The germline gives CDR1 SEHNR, CDR2 FQNEAQ (reference sequence). As DNA, the CDR3 is TGTGCCAGCAGCCTAATGGGTGGCAGGTCGACCGAAGAGACCCAGTACTTC. Its protein is CASSLMGGRSTEETQYF.

This clonotype has only one observation. The chain uses TRBV29-1 and TRBJ2-2; D is possibly TRBD1 or TRBD2 (6 bases each). Trimming pared 5 bases from V and 7 bases from J, leaving 26 bases between. This CDR3 is built from 17 residues. Looked up from germline, CDR1 is SQVTM and CDR2 is ANQGSEA. CDR3 sequence: CSVILGGTSSLRGELFF. The DNA for the CDR3 is TGCAGCGTTATCCTAGGGGGGACCTCTTCGTTACGCGGGGAGCTGTTTTTT.

The J gene is TRBJ1-5, the V gene TRBV30; D not resolved. V shed 7 bases and J shed 1 base, with 8 bases lying between them. Germline V gene data show CDR1 as GTSNPN and CDR2 as SVGIG (reference sequence). The CDR3 runs 12 residues. The CDR3 sequence: CAFTSSNQPQHF. CDR3 coding DNA: TGTGCCTTTACATCGAGCAATCAGCCCCAGCATTTT.

At least ten counts were recorded for this clonotype. The V gene is TRBV11-2, the J gene TRBJ2-7; D is ambiguous. V was clipped by 6 bases and J by 3 bases, with 6 bases between them. Germline CDR1 and CDR2: SGHAT and FQNNGV. CDR3 size: 11 residues. For the CDR3, the DNA is TGTGCCAGCAGTCCCAGCTACGAGCAGTACTTC. It is translated as CASSPSYEQYF. Full variable domain (outside the CDR3, taken from reference TRBV11-2 and TRBJ2-7): EAGVAQSPRYKIIEKRQSVAFWCNPISGHATLYWYQQILGQGPKLLIQFQNNGVVDDSQLPKDRFSAERLKGVDSTLKIQPAKLEDSAVYLCASSPSYEQYFGPGTRLTVT.

The chain uses TRBV9 and TRBJ2-5, with D uncertain. The CDR3 spans 18 residues. The V gene's germline CDR1 is SGDLS and CDR2 YYNGEE. V was pared by 0 bases and J by 5 bases, with 23 bases between. CDR3 sequence (DNA): TGTGCCAGCAGCGTAGAGCCCCAACCCCAAGTGCAGACTGAGACCCAGTACTTC. Translation: CASSVEPQPQVQTETQYF.

This chain joins TRBV7-2 and TRBJ2-1; D call uncertain. Germline CDR1 is SGHTA and CDR2 is FQGNSA. V shed 5 bases and J shed 5 bases, with 10 bases lying between them. The CDR3 is 13 residues long. The CDR3 is CASSPRVNNEQFF. In nucleotides, the CDR3 is TGTGCCAGCAGCCCTAGGGTCAACAATGAGCAGTTCTTC.